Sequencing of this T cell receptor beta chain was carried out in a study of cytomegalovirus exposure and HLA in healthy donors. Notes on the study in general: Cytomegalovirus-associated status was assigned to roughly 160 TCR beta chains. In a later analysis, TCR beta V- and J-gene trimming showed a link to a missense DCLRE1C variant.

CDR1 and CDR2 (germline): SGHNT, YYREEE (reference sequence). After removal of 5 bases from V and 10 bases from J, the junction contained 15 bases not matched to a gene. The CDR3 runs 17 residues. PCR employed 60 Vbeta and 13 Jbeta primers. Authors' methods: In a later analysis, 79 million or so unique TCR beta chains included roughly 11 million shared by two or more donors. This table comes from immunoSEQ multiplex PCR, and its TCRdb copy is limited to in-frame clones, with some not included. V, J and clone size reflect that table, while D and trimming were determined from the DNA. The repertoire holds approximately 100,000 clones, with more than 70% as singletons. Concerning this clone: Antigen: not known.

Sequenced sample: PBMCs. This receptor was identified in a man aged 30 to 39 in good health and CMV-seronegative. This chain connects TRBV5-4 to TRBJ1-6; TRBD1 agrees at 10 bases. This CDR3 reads CASSSISVGTGDSPLHF. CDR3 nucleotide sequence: TGTGCCAGCAGTTCAATCTCCGTGGGGACAGGGGACTCACCCCTCCACTTT.